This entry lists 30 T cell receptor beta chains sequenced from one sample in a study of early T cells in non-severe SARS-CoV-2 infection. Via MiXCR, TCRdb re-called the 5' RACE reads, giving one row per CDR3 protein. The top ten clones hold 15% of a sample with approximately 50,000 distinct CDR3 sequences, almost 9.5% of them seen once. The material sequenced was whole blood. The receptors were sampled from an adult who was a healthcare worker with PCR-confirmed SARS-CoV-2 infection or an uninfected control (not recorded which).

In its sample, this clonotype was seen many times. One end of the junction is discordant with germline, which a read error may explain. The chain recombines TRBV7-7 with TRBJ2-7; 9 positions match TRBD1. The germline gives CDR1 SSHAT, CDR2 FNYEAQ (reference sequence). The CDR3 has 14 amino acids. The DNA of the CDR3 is TGTGCTAGCAGCCTGGGACAGGGAACCTACGAGCAGTACTTC. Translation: CASSLGQGTYEQYF.

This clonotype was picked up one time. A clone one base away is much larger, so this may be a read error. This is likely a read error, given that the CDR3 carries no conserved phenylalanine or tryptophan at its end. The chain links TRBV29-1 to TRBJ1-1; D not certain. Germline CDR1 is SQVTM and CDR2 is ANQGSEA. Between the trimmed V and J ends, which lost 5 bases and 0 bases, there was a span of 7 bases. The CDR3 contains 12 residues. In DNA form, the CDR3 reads TGCAGCGTTTCGGGTTTGAACACTGAAGCTTTCTTA. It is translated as CSVSGLNTEAFL.

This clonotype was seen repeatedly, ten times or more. The CDR3 reads CASSPQGLNTEAFF. In nucleotides, the CDR3 is TGTGCCAGCAGCCCACAGGGGCTGAACACTGAAGCTTTCTTT. The chain is built from TRBV11-2 and TRBJ1-1; 7 positions match TRBD1. The length of the CDR3 is 14 residues. Germline-derived CDR1 and CDR2 are SGHAT and FQNNGV. The junction had 3 bases not matched to a gene; V was cut back by 5 bases and J by 0 bases.

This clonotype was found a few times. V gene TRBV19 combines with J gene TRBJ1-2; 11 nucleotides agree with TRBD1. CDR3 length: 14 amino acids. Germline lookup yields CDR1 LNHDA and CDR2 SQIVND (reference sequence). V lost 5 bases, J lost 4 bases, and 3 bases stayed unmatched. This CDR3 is CASSVGQGAYGYTF. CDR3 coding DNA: TGTGCCAGTAGTGTCGGACAGGGGGCCTATGGCTACACCTTC.

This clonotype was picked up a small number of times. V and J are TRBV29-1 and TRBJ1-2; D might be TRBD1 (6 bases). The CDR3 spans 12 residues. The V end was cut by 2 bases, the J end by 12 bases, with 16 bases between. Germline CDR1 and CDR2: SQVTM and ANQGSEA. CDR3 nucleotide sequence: TGCAGCGTTGAAACAGGGAGGTTAGTCCACACCTTC. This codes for CSVETGRLVHTF.

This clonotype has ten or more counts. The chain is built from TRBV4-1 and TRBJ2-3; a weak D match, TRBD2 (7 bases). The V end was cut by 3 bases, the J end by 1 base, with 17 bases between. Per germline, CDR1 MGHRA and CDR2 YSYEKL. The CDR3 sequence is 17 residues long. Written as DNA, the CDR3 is TGCGCCAGCAGCCATTCTCGGGGGGCTTTCGGCACAGATACGCAGTATTTT. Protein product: CASSHSRGAFGTDTQYF.

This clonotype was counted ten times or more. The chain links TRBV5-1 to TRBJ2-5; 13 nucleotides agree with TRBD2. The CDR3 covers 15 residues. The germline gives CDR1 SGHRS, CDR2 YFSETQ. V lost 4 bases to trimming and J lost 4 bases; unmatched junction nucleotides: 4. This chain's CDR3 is CASSPGTSGTETQYF. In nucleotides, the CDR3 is TGCGCCAGCAGCCCGGGGACTAGCGGGACAGAGACCCAGTACTTC.

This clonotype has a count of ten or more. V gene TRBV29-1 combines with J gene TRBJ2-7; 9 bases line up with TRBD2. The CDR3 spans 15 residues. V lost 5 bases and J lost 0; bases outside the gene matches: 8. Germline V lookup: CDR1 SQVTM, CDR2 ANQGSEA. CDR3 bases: TGCAGCGTTAAGTTACTAGCGGGCTACTCCTACGAGCAGTACTTC. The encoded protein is CSVKLLAGYSYEQYF.

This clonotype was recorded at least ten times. CDR3 sequence (DNA): TGTGCCAGCAGCCAAGATCTTTTAGCGGGAGTTTGGGAGCAGTTCTTC. It translates to CASSQDLLAGVWEQFF. This rearrangement joins TRBV4-2 to TRBJ2-1; TRBD2 agrees at 9 bases. Per the germline V gene, CDR1 is LGHNA and CDR2 is YNFKEQ. V dropped 0 bases and J dropped 10; count of bases not matched to a gene: 10. The CDR3 runs to 16 residues.

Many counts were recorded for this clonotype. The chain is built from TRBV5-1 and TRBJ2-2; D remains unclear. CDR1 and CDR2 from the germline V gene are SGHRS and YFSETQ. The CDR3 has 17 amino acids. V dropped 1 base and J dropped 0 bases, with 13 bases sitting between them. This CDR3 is CASSLSKFGPNTGELFF. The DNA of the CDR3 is TGCGCCAGCAGCTTGTCGAAATTCGGTCCGAACACCGGGGAGCTGTTTTTT. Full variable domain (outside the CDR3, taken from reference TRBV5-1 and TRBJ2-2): KAGVTQTPRYLIKTRGQQVTLSCSPISGHRSVSWYQQTPGQGLQFLFEYFSETQRNKGNFPGRFSGRQFSNSRSEMNVSTLELGDSALYLCASSLSKFGPNTGELFFGEGSRLTVL.

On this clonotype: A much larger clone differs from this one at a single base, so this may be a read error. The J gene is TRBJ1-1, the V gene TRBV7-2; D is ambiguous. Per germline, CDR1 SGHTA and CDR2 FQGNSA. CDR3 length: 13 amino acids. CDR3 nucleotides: TGTGCCAGCAGCCGAGACACCGACACTGAAGCTTCCTTT. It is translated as CASSRDTDTEASF.

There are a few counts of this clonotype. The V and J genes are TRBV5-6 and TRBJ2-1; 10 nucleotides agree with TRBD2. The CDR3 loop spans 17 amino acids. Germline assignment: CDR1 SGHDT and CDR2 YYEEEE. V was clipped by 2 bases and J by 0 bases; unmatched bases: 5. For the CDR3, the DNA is TGTGCCAGCAGCTTTTCGTCTAGCGGGAGCTCCTACAATGAGCAGTTCTTC. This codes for CASSFSSSGSSYNEQFF.

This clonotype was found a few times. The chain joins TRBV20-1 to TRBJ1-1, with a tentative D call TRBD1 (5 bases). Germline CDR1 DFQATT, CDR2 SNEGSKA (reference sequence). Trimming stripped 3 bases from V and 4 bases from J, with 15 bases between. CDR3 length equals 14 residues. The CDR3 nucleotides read TGCAGTGCTAGGGACTTCGGGGGGATCACTGAAGCTTTCTTT. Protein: CSARDFGGITEAFF.

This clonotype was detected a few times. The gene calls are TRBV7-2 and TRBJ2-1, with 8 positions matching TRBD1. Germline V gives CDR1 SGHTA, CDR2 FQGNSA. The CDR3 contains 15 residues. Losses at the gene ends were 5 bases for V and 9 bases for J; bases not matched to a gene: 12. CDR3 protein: CASSPRRGQVGEQFF. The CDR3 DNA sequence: TGTGCCAGCAGCCCCCGCAGGGGGCAAGTCGGTGAGCAGTTCTTC. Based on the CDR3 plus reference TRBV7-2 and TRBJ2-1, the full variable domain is GAGVSQSPSNKVTEKGKDVELRCDPISGHTALYWYRQSLGQGLEFLIYFQGNSAPDKSGLPSDRFSAERTGGSVSTLTIQRTQQEDSAVYLCASSPRRGQVGEQFFGPGTRLTVL.

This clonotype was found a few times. The CDR3 DNA reads as TGTGCCAGCAGTGCGGGACAGGGGGCCTCTCAGCCCCAGCATTTT. Protein: CASSAGQGASQPQHF. The rearrangement uses TRBV6-6 and TRBJ1-5; TRBD1 agrees at 12 bases. CDR3 size: 15 residues. Germline assignment: CDR1 MNHNY and CDR2 SVGAGI (reference sequence). V dropped 5 bases and J dropped 6; count of bases not matched to a gene: 5.

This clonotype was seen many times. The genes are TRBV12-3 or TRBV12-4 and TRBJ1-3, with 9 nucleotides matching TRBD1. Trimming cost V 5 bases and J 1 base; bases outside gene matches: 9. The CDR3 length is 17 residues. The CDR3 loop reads CASSHLGQGRSGNTIYF. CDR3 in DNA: TGTGCCAGCAGTCATCTCGGACAGGGGAGGTCTGGAAACACCATATATTTT.

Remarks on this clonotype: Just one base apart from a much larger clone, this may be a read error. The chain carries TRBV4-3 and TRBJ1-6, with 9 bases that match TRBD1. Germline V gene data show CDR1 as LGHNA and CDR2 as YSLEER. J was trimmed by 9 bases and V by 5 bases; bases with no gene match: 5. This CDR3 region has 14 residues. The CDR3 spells CASSEGQGSSPLHF. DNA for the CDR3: TGCGCCAGCAGCGAAGGACAGGGGAGTTCACCCCTCCACTTT.

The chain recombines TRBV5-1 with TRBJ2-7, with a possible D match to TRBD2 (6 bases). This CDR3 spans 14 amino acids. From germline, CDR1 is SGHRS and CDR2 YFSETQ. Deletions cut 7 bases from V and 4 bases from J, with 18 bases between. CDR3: CASRGETALYEQYF. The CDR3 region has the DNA TGCGCCAGCCGCGGGGAGACAGCCCTATACGAGCAGTACTTC.

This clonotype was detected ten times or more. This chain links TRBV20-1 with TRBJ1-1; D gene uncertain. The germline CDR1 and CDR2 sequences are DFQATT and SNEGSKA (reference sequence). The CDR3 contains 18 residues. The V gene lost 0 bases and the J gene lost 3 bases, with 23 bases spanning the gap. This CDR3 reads CSARDTGPSGSFYTEAFF. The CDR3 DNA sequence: TGCAGTGCTAGAGACACCGGACCCTCAGGCAGTTTCTACACTGAAGCTTTCTTT.

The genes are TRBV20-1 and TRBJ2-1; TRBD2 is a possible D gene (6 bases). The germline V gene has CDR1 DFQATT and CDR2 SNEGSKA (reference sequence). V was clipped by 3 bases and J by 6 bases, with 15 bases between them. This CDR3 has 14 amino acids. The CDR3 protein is CSASAGLVTNEQFF. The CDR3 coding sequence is TGCAGTGCTAGCGCGGGGTTGGTTACCAATGAGCAGTTCTTC.

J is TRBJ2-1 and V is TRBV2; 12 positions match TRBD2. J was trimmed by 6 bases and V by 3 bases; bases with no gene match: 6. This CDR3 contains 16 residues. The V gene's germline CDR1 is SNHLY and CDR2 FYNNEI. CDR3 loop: CASSERGLAGINEQFF. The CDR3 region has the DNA TGTGCCAGCAGTGAGCGGGGACTAGCGGGTATCAATGAGCAGTTCTTC.

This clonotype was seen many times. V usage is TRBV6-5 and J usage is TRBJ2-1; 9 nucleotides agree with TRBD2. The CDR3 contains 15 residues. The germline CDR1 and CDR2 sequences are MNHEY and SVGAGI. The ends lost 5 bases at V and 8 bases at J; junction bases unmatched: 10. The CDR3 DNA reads TGTGCCAGCAGTACGGATAGCGGGAGACGGTATGAGCAGTTCTTC. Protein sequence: CASSTDSGRRYEQFF.

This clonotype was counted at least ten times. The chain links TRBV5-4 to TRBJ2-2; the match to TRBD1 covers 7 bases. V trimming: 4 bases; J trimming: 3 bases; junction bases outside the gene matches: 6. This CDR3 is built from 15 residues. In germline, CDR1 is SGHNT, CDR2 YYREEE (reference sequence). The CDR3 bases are TGTGCCAGCAGCGAGGGGGACAGTGACACCGGGGAGCTGTTTTTT. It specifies CASSEGDSDTGELFF.

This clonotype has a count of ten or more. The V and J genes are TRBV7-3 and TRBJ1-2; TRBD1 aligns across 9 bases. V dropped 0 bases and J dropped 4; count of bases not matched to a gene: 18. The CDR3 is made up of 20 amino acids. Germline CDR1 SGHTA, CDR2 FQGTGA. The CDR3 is CASSLTRPDLTGGNPYGYTF. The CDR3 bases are TGTGCCAGCAGCTTAACGCGACCAGATCTAACAGGGGGCAATCCCTATGGCTACACCTTC.

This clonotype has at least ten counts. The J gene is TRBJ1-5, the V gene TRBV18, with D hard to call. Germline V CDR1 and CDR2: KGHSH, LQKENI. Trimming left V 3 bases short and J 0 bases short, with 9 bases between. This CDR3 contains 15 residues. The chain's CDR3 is CASSPMGNSNQPQHF. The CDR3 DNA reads TGTGCCAGCTCACCGATGGGGAATAGCAATCAGCCCCAGCATTTT.

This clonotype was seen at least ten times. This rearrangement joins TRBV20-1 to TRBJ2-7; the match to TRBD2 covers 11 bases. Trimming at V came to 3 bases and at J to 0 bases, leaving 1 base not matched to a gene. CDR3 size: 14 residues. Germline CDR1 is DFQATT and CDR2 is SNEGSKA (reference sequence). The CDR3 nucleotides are TGCAGTGCTAGGACTAGCGGGACCTCCTACGAGCAGTACTTC. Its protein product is CSARTSGTSYEQYF.

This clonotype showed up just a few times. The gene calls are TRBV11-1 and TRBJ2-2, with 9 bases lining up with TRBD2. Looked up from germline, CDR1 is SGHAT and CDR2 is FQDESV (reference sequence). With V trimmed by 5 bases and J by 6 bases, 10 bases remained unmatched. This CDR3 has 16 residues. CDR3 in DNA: TGTGCCAGCAGCCGCAATAGCGGGAGCGCGGCCGGGGAGCTGTTTTTT. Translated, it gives CASSRNSGSAAGELFF.

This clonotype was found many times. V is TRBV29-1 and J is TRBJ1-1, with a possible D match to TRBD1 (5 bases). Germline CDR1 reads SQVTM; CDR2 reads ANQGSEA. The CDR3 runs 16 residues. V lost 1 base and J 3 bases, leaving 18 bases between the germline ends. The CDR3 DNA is TGCAGCGTTGAAGTTGTGGGGGAAGGGTTGGACACTGAAGCTTTCTTT. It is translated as CSVEVVGEGLDTEAFF.

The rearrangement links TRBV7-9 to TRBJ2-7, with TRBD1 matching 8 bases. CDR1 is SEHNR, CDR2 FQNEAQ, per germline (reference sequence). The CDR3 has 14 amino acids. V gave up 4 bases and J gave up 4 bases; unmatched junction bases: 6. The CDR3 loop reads CASSSRQGWYEQYF. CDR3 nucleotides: TGTGCCAGCAGCTCTAGACAGGGGTGGTACGAGCAGTACTTC.

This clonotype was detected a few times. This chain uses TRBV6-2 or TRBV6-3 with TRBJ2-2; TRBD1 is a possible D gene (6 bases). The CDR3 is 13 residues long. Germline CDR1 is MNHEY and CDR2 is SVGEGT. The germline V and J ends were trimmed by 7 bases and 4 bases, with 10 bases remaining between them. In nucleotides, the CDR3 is TGTGCCAGCAATGACAGGTCCACCGGGGAGCTGTTTTTT. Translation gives CASNDRSTGELFF.